Included here is one TCR beta chain sequence, with context. This sample stems from a study of T cells expressing NK-cell markers. TCRdb reanalyzed the 5' RACE reads, giving one entry per CDR3 protein sequence and no DNA. Its table records about 260,000 distinct CDR3 sequences. The CDR3 is made up of 14 amino acids. Germline lookup yields CDR1 ENHRY and CDR2 SYGVKD. The chain combines TRBV10-3 with TRBJ2-7; TCRdb's D call of TRBD1 is untestable without DNA. This clonotype originated in a woman aged 18 to 75 in good health. The specimen was blood T cells: a sorted CD56 or NKG2C T cell subset, CD4+ or CD8+ T cells, or bulk PBMC T cells (not recorded which). The CDR3 spells CAISERGTGTEQYF.